One and the same sample provided the 27 T cell receptor beta chains below, sequenced in a study of blood T cell repertoires in COVID-19. Here immunoSEQ multiplex PCR was the method, and the copy in TCRdb shows in-frame clones only, minus some. The sample has under 300,000 clones, roughly 89% seen once. The specimen sequenced was peripheral blood. The receptors derive from a woman aged 40 to 50 who had recovered from COVID-19.

The J gene is TRBJ2-2, the V gene TRBV7-8; TRBD2 is a possible D gene (6 bases). Per the germline V gene, CDR1 is SGHVS and CDR2 is FQNEAQ. The V end was cut by 5 bases, the J end by 4 bases, with 11 bases between. This CDR3 contains 14 residues. The CDR3 DNA sequence: TGTGCCAGCAGCATCTACGGGGGCACCGGGGAGCTGTTTTTT. It encodes CASSIYGGTGELFF.

The CDR3 spells CASSATGFAGNTIYF. CDR3 coding DNA: TGCGCCAGCAGCGCAACAGGTTTCGCTGGAAACACCATATATTTT. V gene TRBV5-1 combines with J gene TRBJ1-3, with D maybe TRBD1 (5 bases). Germline V CDR1 and CDR2: SGHRS, YFSETQ. V lost 4 bases and J 2 bases, leaving 13 bases between the germline ends. The CDR3 is made up of 15 amino acids.

This chain uses TRBV4-2 with TRBJ1-4; D might be TRBD1 (6 bases). Trimming stripped 0 bases from V and 3 bases from J, with 8 bases between. Germline V gene data show CDR1 as LGHNA and CDR2 as YNFKEQ. The CDR3 sequence is 15 residues long. The CDR3 loop is CASSQDRGANEKLFF. CDR3 sequence (DNA): TGTGCCAGCAGCCAAGACAGGGGTGCTAATGAAAAACTGTTTTTT.

This rearrangement joins TRBV11-3 to TRBJ2-2; 11 nucleotides agree with TRBD2. The CDR3 is 20 residues long. V trimming: 4 bases; J trimming: 5 bases; junction bases outside the gene matches: 18. Germline assignment: CDR1 SGHNT and CDR2 YENEEA. CDR3 in DNA: TGTGCCAGCAGCTCGTCCCCCCCCCGTCTAGCGGGGGGAGGTACCGGGGAGCTGTTTTTT. Translated: CASSSSPPRLAGGGTGELFF.

This chain joins TRBV3-1 (or the pseudogene TRBV3-2) and TRBJ2-3; 10 bases match TRBD2. The CDR3 covers 17 residues. The V gene's germline CDR1 is LGHDT and CDR2 YNNKEL (reference sequence). V dropped 1 base and J dropped 5; count of bases not matched to a gene: 9. CDR3 in DNA: TGTGCCAGCAGCCAAGTGCGTCTAGCGGGGGTTGGAGATACGCAGTATTTT. Encoded protein: CASSQVRLAGVGDTQYF.

The rearrangement uses TRBV7-6 and TRBJ2-1; the D gene is possibly TRBD2 (5 bases). Germline V gene data show CDR1 as SGHVS and CDR2 as FNYEAQ. The length of the CDR3 is 16 residues. The V end was cut by 2 bases, the J end by 5 bases, with 16 bases between. CDR3 nucleotide sequence: TGTGCCAGCAGCTTAAGAGGGTCCCTAACTAACAATGAGCAGTTCTTC. This sequence encodes CASSLRGSLTNNEQFF.

This CDR3 reads CASSLTGRSEQYF. CDR3 DNA sequence: TGTGCCAGCAGCCTGACAGGGCGTTCCGAGCAGTACTTC. The genes are TRBV12-3 or TRBV12-4 and TRBJ2-7, with 7 bases lining up with TRBD1. The CDR3 loop spans 13 amino acids. V gave up 6 bases and J gave up 6 bases; unmatched junction bases: 8.

The gene calls are TRBV4-1 and TRBJ1-3; D perhaps matches TRBD1 (5 bases). V was clipped by 0 bases and J by 8 bases, with 14 bases between them. CDR1 and CDR2 from the germline V gene are MGHRA and YSYEKL. This CDR3 contains 15 residues. The CDR3 nucleotides are TGCGCCAGCAGCCAAGAAGTACCGGGACTTTACACCATATATTTT. Translated: CASSQEVPGLYTIYF.

In this sample, this clone turned up once. The V and J genes are TRBV30 and TRBJ1-3; D ambiguous. With 2 bases removed from V and 2 bases from J, the gap between germline ends came to 10 bases. From germline, CDR1 is GTSNPN and CDR2 SVGIG (reference sequence). This CDR3 comprises 14 residues. In nucleotides, the CDR3 is TGTGCCTGGAGTCCGGGTTGGACTGGAAACACCATATATTTT. It encodes CAWSPGWTGNTIYF.

This clone occurred once. CDR3 bases: TGTGCCAGCAGTTTAAAGGGGCCGTCCTATGGCTACACCTTC. Encoded protein: CASSLKGPSYGYTF. The V and J genes are TRBV28 and TRBJ1-2; weak D call: TRBD1 (5 bases). Trimming pared 2 bases from V and 4 bases from J, leaving 11 bases between. Germline V CDR1 and CDR2: MDHEN, SYDVKM. The CDR3 contains 14 residues.

The J gene is TRBJ1-6, the V gene TRBV3-1 (or the pseudogene TRBV3-2), with 7 bases lining up with TRBD1. CDR1 and CDR2 (germline): LGHDT, YNNKEL (reference sequence). This CDR3 has 15 residues. J was trimmed by 5 bases and V by 4 bases; bases with no gene match: 5. The CDR3 region is CASSRWDSHNSPLHF. DNA for the CDR3: TGTGCCAGCAGCCGATGGGACAGCCATAATTCACCCCTCCACTTT.

The gene calls are TRBV5-5 and TRBJ1-2, with 9 bases that match TRBD1. This CDR3 region has 14 residues. Looked up from germline, CDR1 is SGHKS and CDR2 is YYEKEE (reference sequence). Trimming removed 6 bases from V and 3 bases from J; junction bases left unmatched: 6. The CDR3: CASTLTGGYYGYTF. The CDR3 nucleotides are TGTGCCAGCACCCTGACAGGGGGATACTATGGCTACACCTTC.

V and J are TRBV30 and TRBJ1-2, with D possibly being TRBD1 (6 bases). CDR1 GTSNPN and CDR2 SVGIG come from the germline V gene (reference sequence). The CDR3 runs 14 residues. V lost 2 bases, J lost 7 bases, and 17 bases lay in between. DNA for the CDR3: TGTGCCTGGAGTCTTACCGACAGGCGTGCTGGCTACACCTTC. Its protein product is CAWSLTDRRAGYTF.

The V call is TRBV4-1, the J call TRBJ1-2; 7 positions agree with TRBD1. Per germline, CDR1 MGHRA and CDR2 YSYEKL. J lost 5 bases, V lost 0 bases, and 3 bases had no gene match. This CDR3 has 14 residues. The CDR3: CASSQDPRGYGYTF. CDR3 nucleotides: TGCGCCAGCAGCCAAGATCCCAGGGGGTATGGCTACACCTTC.

The chain links TRBV7-8 to TRBJ1-2; 8 bases agree with TRBD1. The V gene end was trimmed by 1 base and the J gene end by 0 bases; junction bases not matched to a gene: 7. Germline CDR1 SGHVS, CDR2 FQNEAQ. CDR3 size: 17 residues. The CDR3 DNA is TGTGCCAGCAGCTTAGGGGGGGGACAGGACTCTAACTATGGCTACACCTTC. This translates into CASSLGGGQDSNYGYTF.

The chain recombines TRBV30 with TRBJ2-5; D might be TRBD1 (5 bases). Germline lookup yields CDR1 GTSNPN and CDR2 SVGIG (reference sequence). Between the trimmed V and J ends, which lost 3 bases and 2 bases, there was a span of 7 bases. This CDR3 is built from 12 residues. CDR3 DNA sequence: TGTGCCTGGAGCCGACAGCAAGAGACCCAGTACTTC. It codes for CAWSRQQETQYF.

V gene TRBV7-9 combines with J gene TRBJ1-2; a possible D gene is TRBD1 (5 bases). This CDR3 has 14 amino acids. V lost 1 base, J lost 2 bases, and 8 bases lay in between. CDR1 and CDR2 (germline): SEHNR, FQNEAQ (reference sequence). The DNA for the CDR3 is TGTGCCAGCAGCTTAGACAGGACCAACTATGGCTACACCTTC. Its protein product is CASSLDRTNYGYTF.

The V call is TRBV29-1, the J call TRBJ2-3, with 8 bases fitting TRBD2. J was trimmed by 5 bases and V by 3 bases; bases with no gene match: 10. Germline V CDR1 and CDR2: SQVTM, ANQGSEA. This CDR3 spans 15 amino acids. The CDR3 sequence is CSVDRTSRRGDTQYF. CDR3 in DNA: TGCAGCGTTGATAGGACTAGCCGACGTGGAGATACGCAGTATTTT.

The chain is built from TRBV11-2 and TRBJ2-5, with TRBD1 matching over 10 bases. Germline V gene sequence: CDR1 SGHAT, CDR2 FQNNGV. V lost 7 bases to trimming and J lost 4 bases; unmatched junction nucleotides: 3. This CDR3 comprises 13 residues. In DNA, the CDR3 is TGTGCCAGCACGGGACAGGGGTTAGAGACCCAGTACTTC. Translating gives CASTGQGLETQYF.

This chain uses TRBV11-2 with TRBJ1-2, with a weak D call TRBD1 (6 bases). With 4 bases removed from V and 0 bases from J, the gap between germline ends came to 12 bases. The CDR3 runs 15 residues. Germline V gene data show CDR1 as SGHAT and CDR2 as FQNNGV. This CDR3 reads CASSYSGVANYGYTF. In nucleotides, the CDR3 is TGTGCCAGCAGCTATTCAGGGGTGGCTAACTATGGCTACACCTTC.

V gene TRBV10-3 combines with J gene TRBJ2-3, with D perhaps matching TRBD1 (5 bases). V lost 4 bases, J lost 5 bases, and 10 bases lay in between. CDR3 length: 13 residues. Germline values: CDR1 ENHRY, CDR2 SYGVKD. The CDR3 DNA is TGTGCCATCAGTGTCGACAGTCGAGATACGCAGTATTTT. It specifies CAISVDSRDTQYF.

The DNA of the CDR3 is TGTGCCAGCAGCGTAGCGGCGGGGGGCTTGGGAGATACGCAGTATTTT. This encodes CASSVAAGGLGDTQYF. The V and J genes are TRBV9 and TRBJ2-3; 8 bases are shared with TRBD2. This CDR3 spans 16 amino acids. J gave up 5 bases and V 0 bases, and 8 bases lay outside the gene matches. CDR1 and CDR2 from the germline V gene are SGDLS and YYNGEE.

V is TRBV12-5 and J is TRBJ2-1, with a possible D match to TRBD2 (6 bases). CDR1 is LGHNT, CDR2 FRNRAP, per germline. The CDR3 has 16 amino acids. The V and J ends lost 1 base and 5 bases respectively, with 15 bases between them. This CDR3 is CASGLALGLGNNEQFF. The CDR3 region has the DNA TGTGCTAGTGGTTTGGCCCTGGGACTGGGAAACAATGAGCAGTTCTTC.

The chain combines TRBV5-6 with TRBJ2-6; TRBD1 matches at 9 bases. The CDR3 is made up of 17 amino acids. V dropped 2 bases and J dropped 2; count of bases not matched to a gene: 5. CDR1 and CDR2 from the germline V gene are SGHDT and YYEEEE. CDR3 sequence reads: CASSLGQGQPGANVLTF. The CDR3 region has the DNA TGTGCCAGCAGCTTAGGACAGGGGCAACCTGGGGCCAACGTCCTGACTTTC.

The CDR3 reads CASSYQAGASGELFF. The CDR3, as DNA: TGTGCCAGCAGTTACCAGGCGGGAGCTTCCGGGGAGCTGTTTTTT. V and J are TRBV6-2 or TRBV6-3 and TRBJ2-2; 7 bases line up with TRBD2. The CDR3 spans 15 residues. V was pared by 2 bases and J by 6 bases, with 6 bases of the junction left unmatched. The germline V gene has CDR1 MNHEY and CDR2 SVGEGT.

The V gene is TRBV15, the J gene TRBJ1-1, with D unclear. This CDR3 spans 16 amino acids. Germline loops: CDR1 LNHNV, CDR2 YYDKDF (reference sequence). V was pared by 2 bases and J by 2 bases, with 15 bases between. CDR3 in amino acids: CATSRQPEGDNTEAFF. In DNA form, the CDR3 reads TGTGCCACCAGCAGACAACCCGAGGGTGACAACACTGAAGCTTTCTTT.

The rearrangement links TRBV7-9 to TRBJ1-4; D unclear. CDR3 length: 14 residues. In germline, CDR1 is SEHNR, CDR2 FQNEAQ (reference sequence). Trimming stripped 1 base from V and 7 bases from J, with 10 bases between. CDR3 protein: CASSLVSSGEKLFF. The CDR3, as DNA: TGTGCCAGCAGCTTAGTCTCCTCCGGTGAAAAACTGTTTTTT.